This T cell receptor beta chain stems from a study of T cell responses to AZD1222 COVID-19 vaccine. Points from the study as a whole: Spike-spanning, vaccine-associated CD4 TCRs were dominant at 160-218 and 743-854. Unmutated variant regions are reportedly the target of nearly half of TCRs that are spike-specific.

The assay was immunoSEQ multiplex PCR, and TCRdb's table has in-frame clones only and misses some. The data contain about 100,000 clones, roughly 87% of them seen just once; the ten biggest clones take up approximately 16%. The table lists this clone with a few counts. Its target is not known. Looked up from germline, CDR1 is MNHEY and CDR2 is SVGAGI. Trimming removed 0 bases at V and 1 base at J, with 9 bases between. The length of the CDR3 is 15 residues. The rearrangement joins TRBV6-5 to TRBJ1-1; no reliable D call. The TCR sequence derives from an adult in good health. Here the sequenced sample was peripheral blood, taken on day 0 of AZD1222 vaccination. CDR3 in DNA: TGTGCCAGCAGTTACTCCCGCGCAGCGAACACTGAAGCTTTCTTT. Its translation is CASSYSRAANTEAFF.